This T cell receptor beta chain was profiled in a study of graft-versus-host responses after intestinal transplantation. Study-wide context: Transplant recipients had multivisceral, liver-intestinal, or isolated intestinal grafts. All of the recipients had induction that used anti-thymocyte globulin, then tacrolimus and steroids for two to four years. Regarding the study as a whole: Allografts of patients with graft-donor T cell macrochimerism showed high graft-versus-host to host-versus-graft clone ratios. Among circulating GvH clones, peak levels were associated with early post-transplant declines in HvG clones.

Some clones are missing from TCRdb's copy, which holds only in-frame ones; the method was immunoSEQ multiplex PCR. Of nearly 110,000 clones listed, 80% to 90% are singletons. Losses at the gene ends were 2 bases for V and 3 bases for J; bases not matched to a gene: 4. The CDR3 runs to 14 residues. Germline V gene lookup returns CDR1 SGHTA and CDR2 FQGNSA. This clone was observed a single time. Its antigen is currently unknown. This sequence originates from a human donor who was the organ donor for an intestinal transplant. The sequencing here drew on unstimulated CD4+ T cells sorted from spleen or lymph node cells, taken before transplant. The chain links TRBV7-2 to TRBJ2-7, with TRBD2 identical over 7 bases. The CDR3, as DNA: TGTGCCAGCAGCTTAATTGGACTAGTCTACGAGCAGTACTTC. This gives the protein CASSLIGLVYEQYF.